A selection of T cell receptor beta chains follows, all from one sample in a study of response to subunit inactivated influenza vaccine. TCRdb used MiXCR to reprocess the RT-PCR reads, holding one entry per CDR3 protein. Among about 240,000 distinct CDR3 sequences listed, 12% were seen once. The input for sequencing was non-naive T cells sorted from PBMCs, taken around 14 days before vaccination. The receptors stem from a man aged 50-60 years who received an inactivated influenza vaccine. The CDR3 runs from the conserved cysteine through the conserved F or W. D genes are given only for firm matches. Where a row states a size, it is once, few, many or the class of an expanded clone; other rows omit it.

DNA: TGTGCCAGCAGTGGTGGGAGCGTACCGCCCCAGCATTTT
CDR3: CASSGGSVPPQHF
V: TRBV2
D: .
size: .
J: TRBJ1-5

DNA: TGTGCCACCTCCCAAGTCCCCGGGGATAATTCACCCCTCCACTTT
CDR3: CATSQVPGDNSPLHF
V: TRBV3-1
D: .
size: .
J: TRBJ1-6

DNA: TGTGCCATCAGTGAGGGACTAGCGGGCGGAAGCTCCTACGAGCAGTACTTC
CDR3: CAISEGLAGGSSYEQYF
V: TRBV10-3
D: TRBD2
size: .
J: TRBJ2-7

DNA: TGTGCCAGCAGCTTAGGGACGCACTCCTACGAGCAGTACTTC
CDR3: CASSLGTHSYEQYF
V: TRBV7-9
D: .
size: .
J: TRBJ2-7

DNA: TGCAGTGCTAGAGCCGCTACTAGCGGCCATACAGATACGCAGTATTTT
CDR3: CSARAATSGHTDTQYF
V: TRBV20-1
D: TRBD2
size: .
J: TRBJ2-3

DNA: TGCAGTGCCACAGGGACTAGCGGGGATGGAGAGACCCAGTACTTC
CDR3: CSATGTSGDGETQYF
V: TRBV20-1
D: TRBD2
size: few
J: TRBJ2-5

DNA: TGTGCCAGCAGTCCCAAGCCGGGGACTAGCGTGTACAATGAGCAGTTCTTC
CDR3: CASSPKPGTSVYNEQFF
V: TRBV12-3/TRBV12-4
D: TRBD2
size: .
J: TRBJ2-1

DNA: TGTGCCAGCAGCCGGGGGGGGGCTGGCGAGCAGTACTTC
CDR3: CASSRGGAGEQYF
V: TRBV7-3
D: TRBD2
size: few
J: TRBJ2-7

DNA: TGTGCCAGCAGTCGGACTAGCGGGAGGGTGGGTGAGCAGTTCTTC
CDR3: CASSRTSGRVGEQFF
V: TRBV6-2/TRBV6-3
D: TRBD2
size: .
J: TRBJ2-1

DNA: TGCGCCAGCAGTCCGACAGGGGCCAGGGACGAGCAGTACTTC
CDR3: CASSPTGARDEQYF
V: TRBV10-1
D: TRBD1
size: .
J: TRBJ2-7

DNA: TGTGCCAGCAGTTCGCTCTGGGAGCTGTTTTTT
CDR3: CASSSLWELFF
V: TRBV12-3/TRBV12-4
D: .
size: many
J: TRBJ2-2

DNA: TGCGCCAGCAGTCATCAGGGTGTGAACACTGAAGCTTTCTTT
CDR3: CASSHQGVNTEAFF
V: TRBV5-1
D: .
size: few
J: TRBJ1-1

DNA: TGTGCCAGCAGCCGAGGGGGAACTCAATTACACGAGCAGTACTTC
CDR3: CASSRGGTQLHEQYF
V: TRBV7-9
D: .
size: .
J: TRBJ2-7

DNA: TGCGCCAGCAGCCAAAGTCAGGGTTTGGGGAACACTGAAGCTTTCTTT
CDR3: CASSQSQGLGNTEAFF
V: TRBV4-1
D: .
size: many
J: TRBJ1-1

DNA: TGCAGTGCTAGGGGTGTTCTAGCCGATCAGCCCCAGCATTTT
CDR3: CSARGVLADQPQHF
V: TRBV20-1
D: .
size: few
J: TRBJ1-5

DNA: TGCAGTGCTAGTAGGGGACGGGGAGGAGAGACCCAGTACTTC
CDR3: CSASRGRGGETQYF
V: TRBV20-1
D: .
size: .
J: TRBJ2-5

DNA: TGTGCCAGCAGCGTAATACAGGGGAGCTATGGCTACACCTTC
CDR3: CASSVIQGSYGYTF
V: TRBV7-9
D: TRBD1
size: .
J: TRBJ1-2

DNA: TGCGCCAGCAGCTTGATCTCCCAGGGGGTGCCCTACACCTTC
CDR3: CASSLISQGVPYTF
V: TRBV5-1
D: TRBD1
size: few
J: TRBJ1-2

DNA: TGCAGTGGGTCGTCCGGGACACCCCTAAATGAGCAGTTCTTC
CDR3: CSGSSGTPLNEQFF
V: TRBV20-1
D: .
size: .
J: TRBJ2-1

DNA: TGTGCCAGCAGTTTAGGCGGGGCCGGGTACGAGCAGTACTTC
CDR3: CASSLGGAGYEQYF
V: TRBV12-3/TRBV12-4
D: .
size: few
J: TRBJ2-7

DNA: TGCAGTGCTAGAGGGCGTGGCTACGAGCAGTACTTC
CDR3: CSARGRGYEQYF
V: TRBV20-1
D: .
size: few
J: TRBJ2-7

DNA: TGTGCCAGCAGCTTAGGGCAGGCGAACTACGAGCAGTACTTC
CDR3: CASSLGQANYEQYF
V: TRBV7-2
D: .
size: few
J: TRBJ2-7

DNA: TGTGCCACCGCACCGGGACAGGGGAATTCACCCCTCCACTTT
CDR3: CATAPGQGNSPLHF
V: TRBV10-3
D: TRBD1
size: few
J: TRBJ1-6

DNA: TGTGCCAGCAGTGAAAAGGCTGGAGGGTGGTCCGGGGCGGATACGCAGTATTTT
CDR3: CASSEKAGGWSGADTQYF
V: TRBV25-1
D: .
size: .
J: TRBJ2-3

DNA: TGTGCCAGCGGGACTAGCGGGAGCACAGATACGCAGTATTTT
CDR3: CASGTSGSTDTQYF
V: TRBV12-3/TRBV12-4
D: TRBD2
size: .
J: TRBJ2-3

DNA: TGTGCCATCAGGGGGGACAGGGGTTCGGCTGAAGCTTTCTTT
CDR3: CAIRGDRGSAEAFF
V: TRBV10-3
D: TRBD1
size: .
J: TRBJ1-1

DNA: TGTGCCAGCAGTTCCCACTTGCGGGGGGGAGGCACAGATACGCAGTATTTT
CDR3: CASSSHLRGGGTDTQYF
V: TRBV28
D: TRBD2
size: few
J: TRBJ2-3

DNA: TGTGCCAGCAGCCAAGAATTGGAGGCTAGCGGTTATGAGCAGTTCTTC
CDR3: CASSQELEASGYEQFF
V: TRBV4-2
D: TRBD2
size: few
J: TRBJ2-1

DNA: TGCAGTGCTAGAGATATTCTGCGGGAGGGCCCTCGTGGCGAGCAGTACTTC
CDR3: CSARDILREGPRGEQYF
V: TRBV20-1
D: TRBD2
size: many
J: TRBJ2-7

DNA: TGTGCCAGCAGCTTGGAGACTAGCGGGGGGTTGACCCAGTACTTC
CDR3: CASSLETSGGLTQYF
V: TRBV5-5
D: TRBD2
size: few
J: TRBJ2-5

DNA: TGTGCGTCATCTGGGTATGATCAGCCCCAGCATTTT
CDR3: CASSGYDQPQHF
V: TRBV28
D: .
size: .
J: TRBJ1-5

DNA: TGCAGTGCCAGACAAGCAGGGCCACATAAGTACAATGAGCAGTTCTTC
CDR3: CSARQAGPHKYNEQFF
V: TRBV20-1
D: .
size: .
J: TRBJ2-1

DNA: TGTGCCAGCAAGGTAGACTGGCTCGGGACTGAAGCTTTCTTT
CDR3: CASKVDWLGTEAFF
V: TRBV2
D: .
size: .
J: TRBJ1-1

DNA: TGCAGTGCCTACGATAGGACTAGCACAGATACGCAGTATTTT
CDR3: CSAYDRTSTDTQYF
V: TRBV20-1
D: .
size: .
J: TRBJ2-3

DNA: TGTGCCAGCAGCTCCGTTTGGTCTCTCGGAAACACCATATATTTT
CDR3: CASSSVWSLGNTIYF
V: TRBV7-9
D: .
size: few
J: TRBJ1-3

DNA: TGTGCCAGCACCCGTCAAGGAGCAGGGGGAGGCTCACCCCTCCACTTT
CDR3: CASTRQGAGGGSPLHF
V: TRBV27
D: TRBD1
size: .
J: TRBJ1-6

DNA: TGTGCCAGCAGTGACAGGGGTGGCTACACCTTC
CDR3: CASSDRGGYTF
V: TRBV12-3/TRBV12-4
D: TRBD1
size: few
J: TRBJ1-2

DNA: TGTGCCAGCAGCCCCCAGGGCCTGAGTTCGTCGGACAATGAGCAGTTCTTC
CDR3: CASSPQGLSSSDNEQFF
V: TRBV11-2
D: .
size: .
J: TRBJ2-1

DNA: TGCAGTGTGGGGGACACCACCGGAGGGACAGATACGCAGTATTTT
CDR3: CSVGDTTGGTDTQYF
V: TRBV20-1
D: .
size: many
J: TRBJ2-3

DNA: TGTGCCAGCCGAAAACTAGCGGGGGGCTCTGGGGCCAACGTCCTGACTTTC
CDR3: CASRKLAGGSGANVLTF
V: TRBV5-4
D: TRBD2
size: .
J: TRBJ2-6

DNA: TGTGCCAGCAACCTACAGGGGAGAGAGACCCAGTACTTC
CDR3: CASNLQGRETQYF
V: TRBV2
D: TRBD1
size: few
J: TRBJ2-5

DNA: TGCGCCAGCAGCCAAGGGTTTACAGGGGCGCAAGGATCGGGGCAGTTCTTC
CDR3: CASSQGFTGAQGSGQFF
V: TRBV4-3
D: TRBD1
size: few
J: TRBJ2-1

DNA: TGTGCCAGCAGCCCCGGACAGAAGATTGAAGCTTTCTTT
CDR3: CASSPGQKIEAFF
V: TRBV7-2
D: .
size: .
J: TRBJ1-1

DNA: TGTGCCTGGAGGGATCTGGGAGGGAGCTCTGGGGCCAACGTCCTGACTTTC
CDR3: CAWRDLGGSSGANVLTF
V: TRBV30
D: TRBD2
size: few
J: TRBJ2-6

DNA: TGTGCCAGCAGTTTACCCACCGGGACTAGCGGGGGGCGGCCAGATACGCAGTATTTT
CDR3: CASSLPTGTSGGRPDTQYF
V: TRBV28
D: TRBD2
size: .
J: TRBJ2-3

DNA: TGTGCCAGCAGTCCTCGACAGGTTCATCAGCCCCAGCATTTT
CDR3: CASSPRQVHQPQHF
V: TRBV28
D: .
size: .
J: TRBJ1-5

DNA: TGTGCCAGCAGTTTAGGGGTTAGCGGGTATTACGAGCAGTACTTC
CDR3: CASSLGVSGYYEQYF
V: TRBV27
D: TRBD2
size: few
J: TRBJ2-7

DNA: TGTGCCAGCAGTAGACCCCCGGAACATTCACCCCTCCACTTT
CDR3: CASSRPPEHSPLHF
V: TRBV6-2/TRBV6-3
D: .
size: few
J: TRBJ1-6

DNA: TGTGCCAGCAGCCAAGATAGGAGTCCCGGCACAGATACGCAGTATTTT
CDR3: CASSQDRSPGTDTQYF
V: TRBV3-1
D: .
size: few
J: TRBJ2-3

DNA: TGCAGTGCTAGTAAGGGGGTATGGGAGACCCAGTACTTC
CDR3: CSASKGVWETQYF
V: TRBV20-1
D: .
size: many
J: TRBJ2-5